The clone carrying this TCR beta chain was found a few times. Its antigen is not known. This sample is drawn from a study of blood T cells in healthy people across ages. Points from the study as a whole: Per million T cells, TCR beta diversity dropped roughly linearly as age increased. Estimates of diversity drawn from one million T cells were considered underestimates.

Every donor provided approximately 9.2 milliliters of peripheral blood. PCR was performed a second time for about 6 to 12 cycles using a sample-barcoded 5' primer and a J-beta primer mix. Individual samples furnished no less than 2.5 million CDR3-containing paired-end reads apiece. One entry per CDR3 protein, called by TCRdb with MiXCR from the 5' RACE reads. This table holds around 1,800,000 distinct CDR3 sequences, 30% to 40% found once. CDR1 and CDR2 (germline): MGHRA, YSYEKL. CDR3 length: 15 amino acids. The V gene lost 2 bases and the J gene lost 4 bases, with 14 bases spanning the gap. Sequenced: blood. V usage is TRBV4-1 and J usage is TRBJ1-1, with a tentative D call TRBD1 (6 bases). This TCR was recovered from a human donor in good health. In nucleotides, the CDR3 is TGCGCCAGCAGCCAACCTACCACAGGGTTCACTGAAGCTTTCTTT. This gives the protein CASSQPTTGFTEAFF.